The rows below give T cell receptor beta chains drawn from one sample of a study of long-term antiretroviral therapy in people with HIV. Sequenced by immunoSEQ multiplex PCR; TCRdb stores in-frame clones only, minus some. The table includes 25,000 to 30,000 clones, approximately 83% detected once. Sequencing was performed on unsorted PBMCs, taken about 2.7 years after starting antiretroviral therapy. The receptors here all came from a young man with HIV. CDR3s include the opening cysteine and the closing phenylalanine or tryptophan. The D gene is left open where the match is weak. The size entry is marked missing in some rows and otherwise reads once, few, many or a size class.

TRBD2,TRBV7-6,.,14,TRBJ2-2,CASSPGRGTGELFF,TGTGCCAGCAGCCCGGGGAGGGGTACCGGGGAGCTGTTTTTT
.,TRBV5-1,.,15,TRBJ1-1,CASSPGGAMNTEAFF,TGCGCCAGCAGCCCCGGAGGGGCCATGAACACTGAAGCTTTCTTT
.,TRBV6-6,.,14,TRBJ2-7,CASSYKGSSYEQYF,TGTGCCAGCAGTTACAAGGGGTCCTCCTACGAGCAGTACTTC
TRBD1,TRBV6-4,.,13,TRBJ1-1,CASSRQGGTEAFF,TGTGCCAGCAGTAGACAGGGAGGGACTGAAGCTTTCTTT
TRBD1,TRBV6-5,.,14,TRBJ1-2,CASSYVPGTGGYTF,TGTGCCAGCAGTTACGTTCCCGGGACAGGCGGCTACACCTTC
TRBD1,TRBV9,.,15,TRBJ1-2,CASSVEAGGAYGYTF,TGTGCCAGCAGCGTAGAGGCAGGGGGTGCCTATGGCTACACCTTC
TRBD2,TRBV27,.,12,TRBJ2-5,CASGRAGETQYF,TGTGCCAGCGGGAGGGCCGGCGAGACCCAGTACTTC
.,TRBV19,.,15,TRBJ1-5,CASSISAGGNQPQHF,TGTGCCAGTAGTATTTCCGCAGGGGGCAATCAGCCCCAGCATTTT
TRBD1,TRBV19,.,13,TRBJ1-2,CASSHRGNYGYTF,TGTGCCAGTAGCCACAGGGGGAACTATGGCTACACCTTC
.,TRBV6-6,.,16,TRBJ1-1,CASSPGGFGDGTEAFF,TGTGCCAGCAGCCCCGGGGGATTCGGGGACGGAACTGAAGCTTTCTTT
.,TRBV6-5,.,13,TRBJ1-5,CASSRDSNQPQHF,TGTGCCAGCAGCCGGGACTCAAATCAGCCCCAGCATTTT
.,TRBV13,.,14,TRBJ2-1,CASSLGRSYNEQFF,TGTGCCAGCAGCTTAGGCCGCTCCTACAATGAGCAGTTCTTC
TRBD2,TRBV10-1,.,14,TRBJ2-3,CASRSGRAKDTQYF,TGCGCCAGCAGGAGCGGGAGGGCCAAAGATACGCAGTATTTT
.,TRBV7-2,.,12,TRBJ2-5,CASSRTQETQYF,TGTGCCAGCAGTAGAACCCAAGAGACCCAGTACTTC
.,TRBV7-3,.,12,TRBJ2-2,CASSPTGGELFF,TGTGCCAGCAGCCCAACAGGGGGGGAGCTGTTTTTT
.,TRBV11-3,.,14,TRBJ2-1,CASSLSLARGEQFF,TGTGCCAGCAGCTTATCCCTAGCGCGCGGTGAGCAGTTCTTC
.,TRBV6-5,.,12,TRBJ1-2,CATDSGLAGYTF,TGTGCCACTGACAGTGGGTTAGCTGGCTACACCTTC
.,TRBV5-4,.,15,TRBJ2-2,CASRHGGVATGELFF,TGTGCCAGCAGGCATGGCGGGGTAGCTACCGGGGAGCTGTTTTTT
.,TRBV2,.,14,TRBJ2-1,CASTERGFYNEQFF,TGTGCCAGCACGGAACGCGGCTTCTACAATGAGCAGTTCTTC
.,TRBV6-1,.,14,TRBJ2-7,CASSEVTVSYEQYF,TGTGCCAGCAGTGAAGTCACGGTTAGTTACGAGCAGTACTTC
TRBD2,TRBV4-3,.,13,TRBJ2-1,CASSLGTSTEQFF,TGCGCCAGCAGCCTAGGGACTAGCACTGAGCAGTTCTTC
TRBD1,TRBV9,.,14,TRBJ2-3,CASSAVTGSDTQYF,TGTGCCAGCAGCGCGGTGACAGGGTCAGATACGCAGTATTTT
.,TRBV4-3,.,17,TRBJ2-1,CASSQEGQRVSYNEQFF,TGCGCCAGCAGCCAAGAGGGCCAGCGGGTCTCCTACAATGAGCAGTTCTTC
TRBD1,TRBV5-6,.,16,TRBJ2-7,CASSLLGTGVTYEQYF,TGTGCCAGCAGCTTGCTCGGGACAGGGGTTACCTACGAGCAGTACTTC
.,TRBV27,once,14,TRBJ1-1,CASSLPNREAEAFF,TGTGCCAGCAGCCTACCGAACAGGGAGGCTGAAGCTTTCTTT
TRBD1,TRBV11-2,.,18,TRBJ1-6,CASSLIRQGFANNSPLHF,TGTGCCAGCAGCTTAATCCGACAGGGGTTCGCGAATAATTCACCCCTCCACTTT
TRBD1,TRBV28,.,15,TRBJ1-2,CASSPGDREMEGYTF,TGTGCCAGCAGTCCGGGGGACAGGGAAATGGAGGGCTACACCTTC
.,TRBV7-8,.,16,TRBJ1-6,CASSKSFTKVNSPLHF,TGTGCCAGCAGCAAGAGCTTCACGAAAGTCAATTCACCCCTCCACTTT
TRBD1,TRBV7-2,.,16,TRBJ1-1,CASSLVLGQGNTEAFF,TGTGCCAGCAGCTTAGTTTTGGGACAGGGAAACACTGAAGCTTTCTTT
.,TRBV6-1,few,16,TRBJ1-6,CASSDIVSSYNSPLHF,TGTGCCAGCAGTGATATAGTAAGCTCCTATAATTCACCCCTCCACTTT
.,TRBV19,few,13,TRBJ1-4,CASLAPSYEKLFF,TGTGCCAGTCTGGCCCCCTCGTACGAAAAACTGTTTTTT
.,TRBV7-6,.,15,TRBJ1-5,CASSLRPGPNQPQHF,TGTGCCAGCAGCTTACGCCCAGGGCCTAATCAGCCCCAGCATTTT
.,TRBV7-2,.,17,TRBJ2-3,CASSLAARAGRTDTQYF,TGTGCCAGCAGCTTAGCGGCCAGGGCTGGTCGCACAGATACGCAGTATTTT
.,TRBV5-1,few,13,TRBJ2-1,CASSLKAGYEQFF,TGCGCCAGCAGCTTGAAGGCAGGCTATGAGCAGTTCTTC
TRBD1,TRBV5-1,.,15,TRBJ1-3,CASSSGTGKGNTIYF,TGCGCCAGCAGCTCCGGGACAGGGAAAGGAAACACCATATATTTT
.,TRBV30,.,13,TRBJ1-5,CAWSREGNQPQHF,TGTGCCTGGAGCAGGGAAGGCAATCAGCCCCAGCATTTT
.,TRBV7-9,.,14,TRBJ1-6,CASTLDKTPSPLHF,TGTGCCAGCACCCTGGACAAAACCCCTTCACCCCTCCACTTT
.,TRBV11-1,.,15,TRBJ2-7,CASSLLRQGGYEQYF,TGTGCCAGCAGCTTACTTAGGCAGGGCGGATACGAGCAGTACTTC
TRBD1,TRBV5-1,.,17,TRBJ2-5,CASSPGAGGLGQETQYF,TGCGCCAGCAGCCCCGGTGCAGGGGGCCTAGGTCAAGAGACCCAGTACTTC
.,TRBV21-1,.,14,TRBJ2-7,CASSETGRIYEQYF,TGTGCCAGCAGCGAGACAGGGCGAATCTACGAGCAGTACTTC
TRBD1,TRBV7-3,few,17,TRBJ2-2,CASSLTGEGALTGELFF,TGTGCCAGCAGCTTAACGGGAGAGGGGGCTCTTACCGGGGAGCTGTTTTTT
.,TRBV29-1,.,13,TRBJ1-6,CSVVQGENSPLHF,TGCAGCGTTGTACAGGGCGAAAATTCACCCCTCCACTTT